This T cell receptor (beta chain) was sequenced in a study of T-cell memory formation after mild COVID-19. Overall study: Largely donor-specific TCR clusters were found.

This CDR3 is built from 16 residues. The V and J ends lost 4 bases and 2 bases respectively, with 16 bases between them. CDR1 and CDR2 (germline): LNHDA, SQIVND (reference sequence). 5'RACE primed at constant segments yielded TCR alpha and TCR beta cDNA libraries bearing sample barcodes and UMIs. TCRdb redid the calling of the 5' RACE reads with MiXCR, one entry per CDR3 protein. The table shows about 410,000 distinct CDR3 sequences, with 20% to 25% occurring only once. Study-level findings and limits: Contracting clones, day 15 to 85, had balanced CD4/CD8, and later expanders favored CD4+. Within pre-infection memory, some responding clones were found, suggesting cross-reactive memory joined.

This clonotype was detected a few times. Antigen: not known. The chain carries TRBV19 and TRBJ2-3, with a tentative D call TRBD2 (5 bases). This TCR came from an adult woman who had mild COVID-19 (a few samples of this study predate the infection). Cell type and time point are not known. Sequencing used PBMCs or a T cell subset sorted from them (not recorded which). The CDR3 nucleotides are TGTGCCAGTAGTACCGTCCATGAGGGTGACACAGATACGCAGTATTTT. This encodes CASSTVHEGDTDTQYF.